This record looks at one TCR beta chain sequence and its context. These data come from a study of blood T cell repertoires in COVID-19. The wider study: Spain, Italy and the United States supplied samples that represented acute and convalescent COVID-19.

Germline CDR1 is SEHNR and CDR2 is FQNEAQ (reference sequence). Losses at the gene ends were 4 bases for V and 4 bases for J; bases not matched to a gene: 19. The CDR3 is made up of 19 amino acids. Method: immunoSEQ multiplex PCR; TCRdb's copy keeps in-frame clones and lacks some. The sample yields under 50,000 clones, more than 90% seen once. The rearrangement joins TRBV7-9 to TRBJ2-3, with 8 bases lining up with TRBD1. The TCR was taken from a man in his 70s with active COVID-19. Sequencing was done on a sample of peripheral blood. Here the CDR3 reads CASSSRTGKDTRSPDTQYF. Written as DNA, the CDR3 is TGTGCCAGCAGCTCCCGGACAGGGAAGGATACCAGGTCCCCAGATACGCAGTATTTT.